The following is a T cell receptor (beta chain) sequence with its context. The antigen remains undetermined. Selected positively for CCR7 and CD45RO-negative, naive CD8 cells excluded terminally differentiated effector memory CD45RA+ cells. The sample belongs to a study of shared clonotypes between healthy human individuals. Whole-study findings and limits: In having few donors, the study represented limited genetic and exposure-history diversity. Estimated richness values were generally larger in naive subsets than in memory subsets.

The CDR3 is 18 amino acids. Germline CDR1 MGHRA, CDR2 YSYEKL. The V end lost 1 base, the J end lost 5 bases, and 23 bases lay between the germline ends. Only in-frame clones appear in the TCRdb table, and some are missing; sequencing was by immunoSEQ multiplex PCR. Here the sample spans around 2,000,000 clones, approximately 95% being singletons. The chain uses TRBV4-1 and TRBJ2-5; weak D call: TRBD1 (6 bases). The sequence came from a man younger than 30 in good health. Material: naive CD8+ T cells sorted from blood. CDR3 in amino acids: CASSQGQAIPSIRETQYF. The CDR3 nucleotides read TGCGCCAGCAGCCAAGGACAGGCCATCCCTTCGATTCGCGAGACCCAGTACTTC.